This is a list of T cell receptor beta chains from one sample in a study of regulatory T cells in long-lasting Graves disease. One entry per CDR3 protein, called by TCRdb with MiXCR from the multiplex PCR reads. This sample yields 500,000 to 700,000 distinct CDR3 sequences, of which about 32% are seen a single time; 40% to 55% belongs to the top ten. The sequencing here drew on peripheral blood mononuclear cells (PBMCs), taken when the disease was refractory, from a patient treated with antithyroid drugs. Source of these receptors: a female donor with Graves disease. Each CDR3 is given with its conserved first and last residue. D genes are given only for firm matches. Size is omitted from some rows. Given values are once, few, many or a class for expanded clones.

cdr3_nt cdr3_aa clone_size v_call d_call cdr3_length j_call
TGTGCCAGCAGTGAAGGACTAGCGGGACGCACAGATACGCAGTATTTT CASSEGLAGRTDTQYF many TRBV2 TRBD2 16 TRBJ2-3
TGTGCCAGCAGCTTTGGAATTCTCCGGACTAACTATGGCTACACCTTC CASSFGILRTNYGYTF few TRBV7-2 - 16 TRBJ1-2
TGTGCCAGCGCTAGGTCGACGGTTGAAAAACTGTTTTTT CASARSTVEKLFF few TRBV6-1 - 13 TRBJ1-4
TGTGCCAGCAGTTACCCTACGACACGGGTTATGAACACTGAAGCTTTCTTT CASSYPTTRVMNTEAFF few TRBV6-5 - 17 TRBJ1-1
TGTGCCAGCACCATCCCCCGGGGTTCCTCAACCTACGAGCAGTACTTC CASTIPRGSSTYEQYF - TRBV28 - 16 TRBJ2-7
TGTGCCAGCAGTTTAGCCCCGGGACATCCTAACTATGGCTACACCTTC CASSLAPGHPNYGYTF - TRBV12-3/TRBV12-4 - 16 TRBJ1-2
TGCAGTGCTGAACCCGGACGCCAAGAGACCCAGTACTTC CSAEPGRQETQYF few TRBV20-1 - 13 TRBJ2-5
TGTGCCAGCAGCTTATTTGTCGGGAGCTACGAGCAGTACTTC CASSLFVGSYEQYF many TRBV11-2 - 14 TRBJ2-7
TGTGCCACCAGCAGAGACCGCCTTGGCATTCAGTACTTC CATSRDRLGIQYF few TRBV15 - 13 TRBJ2-4
TGTGCCAGCAGTGAATTCGGGACCAGGAGTGAAAAACTGTTTTTT CASSEFGTRSEKLFF - TRBV25-1 - 15 TRBJ1-4
TGTGCCAGCGCGTATGAGGACCGAGCTAACTATGGCTACACCTTC CASAYEDRANYGYTF many TRBV6-1 - 15 TRBJ1-2
TGTGCCATCAACCGGGACATCCAAGAGACCCAGTACTTC CAINRDIQETQYF many TRBV2 - 13 TRBJ2-5
TGTGCCAGTAGTATGGGGAGCTCTGGAAACACCATATATTTT CASSMGSSGNTIYF once TRBV19 - 14 TRBJ1-3
TGTGCCAGCGGCAACGAGGGGTTTCGTGGCTACACCTTC CASGNEGFRGYTF few TRBV5-6 - 13 TRBJ1-2
TGTGCCAGCAGCGTAGGGGACGACTATGGCTACACCTTC CASSVGDDYGYTF - TRBV9 - 13 TRBJ1-2
TGTGCCAGCAGCCAAGATGACTCCTATCAAGAGACCCAGTACTTC CASSQDDSYQETQYF - TRBV3-1 - 15 TRBJ2-5
TGCAGCGTTGAAGATCCTAACTATAGCTACACCTTC CSVEDPNYSYTF - TRBV29-1 - 12 TRBJ1-2
TGTGCCAGCAGGTTCGGGTTTTGGGATCAGCCCCAGCATTTT CASRFGFWDQPQHF few TRBV12-3/TRBV12-4 - 14 TRBJ1-5
TGTGCCAGCAGCTTGGACATCCAAGAGACCCAGTACTTC CASSLDIQETQYF - TRBV11-2 - 13 TRBJ2-5
TGTGCCAGCAACCCTTCGGGGGTTCTTCTTGAAGCTTTCTTT CASNPSGVLLEAFF few TRBV11-2 - 14 TRBJ1-1
TGTGCCAGCAGCTACCGGGACAGAATCGCTGAAGCTTTCTTT CASSYRDRIAEAFF few TRBV2 TRBD1 14 TRBJ1-1
TGTGCCACCCATATGAGTAGGTCGTCTGGAAACACCATATATTTT CATHMSRSSGNTIYF - TRBV12-3/TRBV12-4 - 15 TRBJ1-3
TGTGCCAGCAGTGAATTCAGGGCCGAGGGGAAAGCTTTCTTT CASSEFRAEGKAFF - TRBV25-1 - 14 TRBJ1-1
TGTGCCAGCAGCGAGAGGGATGGACAGGGTTCCCAAAACATTCAGTACTTC CASSERDGQGSQNIQYF few TRBV9 TRBD1 17 TRBJ2-4
TGTGCCAGTAGTCCCCGTGGTCTGAGGGTCCAGCCCCAGCATTTT CASSPRGLRVQPQHF - TRBV19 - 15 TRBJ1-5
TGTGCCAGCAGTTTGCAAGGGACTAGTATAGGCGAGCAGTACTTC CASSLQGTSIGEQYF - TRBV27 TRBD2 15 TRBJ2-7
TGTGCCAGCAGTTTCGGTGTAACCTACGAGCAGTACTTC CASSFGVTYEQYF - TRBV12-3/TRBV12-4 - 13 TRBJ2-7
TGCAGTGCTAGAGGTTGGGGAGGGACAAACTATGGCTACACCTTC CSARGWGGTNYGYTF - TRBV20-1 - 15 TRBJ1-2
TGTGCCAGCAGCGCAACAGGGGGCGTCGACTATGGCTACACCTTC CASSATGGVDYGYTF many TRBV7-3 TRBD1 15 TRBJ1-2
TGTGCCAGCAGTTCCGGCACAGATACGCAGTATTTT CASSSGTDTQYF many TRBV12-3/TRBV12-4 - 12 TRBJ2-3
TGTGCCAGCATCGTTCTTTTCGGGGCAACGTACGAGCAGTACTTC CASIVLFGATYEQYF many TRBV6-1 - 15 TRBJ2-7
TGTGCCAGCAGTTTATGGGGGACTAGCGGTCTCAATGAGCAGTTCTTC CASSLWGTSGLNEQFF once TRBV27 TRBD2 16 TRBJ2-1
TGTGCCAGCAGTTTAAAACGACAGGGGACACAGCCCCAGCATTTT CASSLKRQGTQPQHF - TRBV27 TRBD1 15 TRBJ1-5
TGCAGCGTGCAGGTTACTAACTATGGCTACACCTTC CSVQVTNYGYTF - TRBV29-1 - 12 TRBJ1-2
TGTGCCAGCAGTCGACAAGGGTCGGGCGACTATGGCTACACCTTC CASSRQGSGDYGYTF many TRBV12-3/TRBV12-4 - 15 TRBJ1-2
TGTGCCACCCTTCCCGCGACGGTTAACACCGGGGAGCTGTTTTTT CATLPATVNTGELFF few TRBV19 - 15 TRBJ2-2
TGCGCCAGCAGTGAGTCGATTCAGCCCCAGCATTTT CASSESIQPQHF few TRBV10-2 - 12 TRBJ1-5
TGTGCCTGGAGTGCCTCATCCCTGCAGGGCTACACCTTC CAWSASSLQGYTF few TRBV30 - 13 TRBJ1-2
TGTGCCTGGAGTTCTAAACTGGATGGCTACACCTTC CAWSSKLDGYTF - TRBV30 - 12 TRBJ1-2
TGTGCGGTCGCAACTAATGAAAAACTGTTTTTT CAVATNEKLFF - TRBV10-3 - 11 TRBJ1-4
TGTGCCAGCGTTGCGCAGGGTCCGGGTCAGCCCCAGCATTTT CASVAQGPGQPQHF once TRBV19 - 14 TRBJ1-5